The 27 T cell receptor beta chains below all came from one sample that was sequenced in a study of shared clonotypes between healthy human individuals. Sequenced by immunoSEQ multiplex PCR; TCRdb stores in-frame clones only, minus some. The repertoire holds roughly 2,000,000 clones, roughly 95% seen once, with roughly 1.7% in the top ten. CD8 cells regarded as naive lacked CD45RO, were positively chosen for CCR7, and omitted terminally differentiated effector memory CD45RA+ cells. The material sequenced was naive CD8+ T cells from PBMCs. The receptor source for this set is a young man in good health. Some clones in this sample may be carry-over from other donors' samples.

This rearrangement joins TRBV28 to TRBJ2-1, with D uncertain. Trimming took off 6 bases at V and 7 bases at J, with 13 bases between the two ends. Germline V gene sequence: CDR1 MDHEN, CDR2 SYDVKM. The CDR3 sequence is 13 residues long. The CDR3 here is CASSTELGNEQFF. As DNA, the CDR3 is TGTGCCAGCAGCACGGAGTTGGGGAATGAGCAGTTCTTC.

The J gene is TRBJ1-3, the V gene TRBV4-1; the D is unclear. Germline V gene data show CDR1 as MGHRA and CDR2 as YSYEKL. The CDR3 spans 17 residues. V was clipped by 2 bases and J by 0 bases, with 14 bases between them. The chain's CDR3 is CASSQRTRAFSGNTIYF. CDR3 in DNA: TGCGCCAGCAGCCAACGGACTAGGGCCTTCTCTGGAAACACCATATATTTT.

V usage is TRBV11-2 and J usage is TRBJ2-7; TRBD2 matches at 15 bases. CDR1 and CDR2 from the germline V gene are SGHAT and FQNNGV. Trimming at V came to 3 bases and at J to 0 bases, leaving 9 bases not matched to a gene. CDR3 length: 19 residues. Written as DNA, the CDR3 is TGTGCCAGCAGCTTCAAATTCGGACTAGCGGGAGGGCCCTCCTACGAGCAGTACTTC. This translates into CASSFKFGLAGGPSYEQYF.

The chain carries TRBV2 and TRBJ2-1, with 8 bases that match TRBD1. Germline V gene lookup returns CDR1 SNHLY and CDR2 FYNNEI. After removal of 3 bases from V and 4 bases from J, the junction contained 8 bases not matched to a gene. The CDR3 is 16 amino acids. The CDR3: CASSDGDRSQYNEQFF. CDR3 sequence (DNA): TGTGCCAGCAGTGATGGGGACAGGTCACAGTACAATGAGCAGTTCTTC.

The V call is TRBV6-4, the J call TRBJ2-1, with 11 bases identical to TRBD2. Germline loops: CDR1 MRHNA, CDR2 SNTAGT. The length of the CDR3 is 15 residues. V lost 5 bases and J lost 10; bases outside the gene matches: 10. As DNA, the CDR3 is TGTGCCAGCAGTCCACTAGCGGGAGTCGTTAGGGAGCAGTTCTTC. This gives the protein CASSPLAGVVREQFF.

The CDR3 nucleotides read TGCAGCGCACTAAATGGGACGTACGATGAGCAGTTCTTC. It encodes CSALNGTYDEQFF. V usage is TRBV29-1 and J usage is TRBJ2-1; D assignment may be TRBD1 or TRBD2 (5 bases each). This CDR3 contains 13 residues. The V gene's germline CDR1 is SQVTM and CDR2 ANQGSEA. Trimming stripped 7 bases from V and 8 bases from J, with 18 bases between.

This chain links TRBV5-6 with TRBJ2-7, with a possible D match to TRBD1 (6 bases). This CDR3 is built from 16 residues. Trimming removed 4 bases from V and 0 bases from J, with 17 bases in between. Germline CDR1 SGHDT, CDR2 YYEEEE. CDR3 region: CASSPGGLGSSYEQYF. CDR3 in DNA: TGTGCCAGCAGCCCTGGGGGCCTGGGAAGCTCCTACGAGCAGTACTTC.

This clone showed up just once. The rearrangement uses TRBV4-3 and TRBJ1-4; D unclear. The ends were cut back, 1 base at V and 6 bases at J, with 12 bases in the middle. This CDR3 comprises 15 residues. Germline assignment: CDR1 LGHNA and CDR2 YSLEER. The CDR3 here is CASSQGSAIHEKLFF. CDR3 nucleotide sequence: TGCGCCAGCAGCCAAGGGTCAGCGATCCATGAAAAACTGTTTTTT.

V gene TRBV7-3 combines with J gene TRBJ2-2, with D unresolved. Trimming took off 4 bases at V and 0 bases at J, with 9 bases between the two ends. This CDR3 region has 15 residues. Germline CDR1 is SGHTA and CDR2 is FQGTGA. CDR3 sequence reads: CASSYDLPNTGELFF. The CDR3 coding sequence is TGTGCCAGCAGCTATGACTTACCGAACACCGGGGAGCTGTTTTTT. Based on the CDR3 plus reference TRBV7-3 and TRBJ2-2, the full variable domain is GAGVSQTPSNKVTEKGKYVELRCDPISGHTALYWYRQSLGQGPEFLIYFQGTGAADDSGLPNDRFFAVRPEGSVSTLKIQRTERGDSAVYLCASSYDLPNTGELFFGEGSRLTVL.

This clone appeared once. The chain joins TRBV2 to TRBJ2-1, with TRBD1 matching over 10 bases. The ends lost 7 bases at V and 7 bases at J; junction bases unmatched: 4. The CDR3 contains 13 residues. In germline, CDR1 is SNHLY, CDR2 FYNNEI. The CDR3 loop reads CASIRDRGNEQFF. The CDR3, as DNA: TGTGCCAGCATCAGGGACAGGGGTAATGAGCAGTTCTTC.

The chain uses TRBV19 and TRBJ2-5; D remains unclear. Trimming took 3 bases from V and 2 from J, leaving 7 bases between them. CDR3 length: 13 amino acids. Germline CDR1 LNHDA, CDR2 SQIVND (reference sequence). The CDR3 nucleotides read TGTGCCAGTAGTATGTACAGACAAGAGACCCAGTACTTC. It yields the protein CASSMYRQETQYF.

This chain's CDR3 is CASSEAGETQYF. CDR3 DNA: TGTGCCAGCAGCGAAGCAGGGGAGACCCAGTACTTC. This sequence joins TRBV7-6 and TRBJ2-5; a possible D gene is TRBD1 (5 bases). This CDR3 contains 12 residues. V dropped 5 bases and J dropped 5 bases, with 9 bases sitting between them. Germline assignment: CDR1 SGHVS and CDR2 FNYEAQ.

V usage is TRBV29-1 and J usage is TRBJ1-1; D is unresolved. CDR1 is SQVTM and CDR2 is ANQGSEA in the germline V gene. The CDR3 is 12 amino acids. V was trimmed by 4 bases and J by 6 bases, leaving 12 bases between them. The DNA of the CDR3 is TGCAGCGTTGGTGGGCAGACGTCTGAAGCTTTCTTT. Residues: CSVGGQTSEAFF.

The CDR3 coding sequence is TGTGCCAGCAGCCGCATCGGGACGGGACAGCCTTACAATGAGCAGTTCTTC. Encoded protein: CASSRIGTGQPYNEQFF. This sequence joins TRBV5-6 and TRBJ2-1, with 7 bases that match TRBD1. The CDR3 sequence is 17 residues long. Germline V gene data show CDR1 as SGHDT and CDR2 as YYEEEE. Losses at the gene ends were 4 bases for V and 4 bases for J; bases not matched to a gene: 14. The full variable domain, with the rest looked up from reference TRBV5-6 and TRBJ2-1, is DAGVTQSPTHLIKTRGQQVTLRCSPKSGHDTVSWYQQALGQGPQFIFQYYEEEERQRGNFPDRFSGHQFPNYSSELNVNALLLGDSALYLCASSRIGTGQPYNEQFFGPGTRLTVL.

This clone was found once. The chain employs TRBV27 and TRBJ2-1; D may be TRBD2 (5 bases). The CDR3 runs to 18 residues. Germline CDR1 is MNHEY and CDR2 is SMNVEV (reference sequence). V gave up 5 bases and J gave up 2 bases, with 22 bases separating them. The CDR3 loop is CASSPRDRLVGTYNEQFF. DNA of the CDR3: TGTGCCAGCAGTCCAAGGGATAGGCTCGTCGGGACCTACAATGAGCAGTTCTTC.

The chain uses TRBV10-3 and TRBJ2-2, with TRBD1 as a possible D gene (6 bases). CDR3 length: 14 residues. The V end was cut by 6 bases, the J end by 2 bases, with 10 bases between. Germline CDR1 is ENHRY and CDR2 is SYGVKD. Here the CDR3 reads CAIRDRPNTGELFF. In nucleotides, the CDR3 is TGTGCCATCAGGGACAGACCCAACACCGGGGAGCTGTTTTTT.

This clone appeared a single time. V and J are TRBV6-1 and TRBJ2-7; no reliable D call. This CDR3 has 14 amino acids. From germline, CDR1 is MNHNS and CDR2 SASEGT. Trimming shortened V by 1 base and J by 5 bases, and 12 bases separated the two germline ends. CDR3: CASSEGALVDEQYF. The CDR3 bases are TGTGCCAGCAGTGAAGGGGCCCTGGTGGACGAGCAGTACTTC.

The gene calls are TRBV5-4 and TRBJ2-5; D not resolved. Trimming shortened V by 3 bases and J by 4 bases, and 19 bases separated the two germline ends. Germline-derived CDR1 and CDR2 are SGHNT and YYREEE (reference sequence). The CDR3 has 16 residues. The CDR3 spells CASSWGSTPKLETQYF. CDR3 in DNA: TGTGCCAGCAGCTGGGGATCCACACCCAAGCTAGAGACCCAGTACTTC.

The chain links TRBV7-8 to TRBJ2-2; 7 bases map to TRBD1. Germline assignment: CDR1 SGHVS and CDR2 FQNEAQ. Trimming removed 5 bases from V and 9 bases from J; junction bases left unmatched: 9. The CDR3 covers 14 residues. The DNA for the CDR3 is TGTGCCAGCAGCCCAAAGACAGGGACCAGGGAGCTGTTTTTT. Residues: CASSPKTGTRELFF.

The chain carries TRBV27 and TRBJ1-2, with D perhaps matching TRBD1 (5 bases). Trimming pared 3 bases from V and 4 bases from J, leaving 12 bases between. CDR1 MNHEY and CDR2 SMNVEV come from the germline V gene (reference sequence). The CDR3 consists of 14 residues. CDR3 nucleotides: TGTGCCAGCAGTTTCCAGGGTGGGATCTATGGCTACACCTTC. It yields the protein CASSFQGGIYGYTF.

As regards this clone: Other DNA variants within this sample encode the same CDR3. The gene calls are TRBV9 and TRBJ1-3; D may be TRBD1 (6 bases). In germline, CDR1 is SGDLS, CDR2 YYNGEE. Trimming took off 3 bases at V and 4 bases at J, with 11 bases between the two ends. The length of the CDR3 is 14 residues. The CDR3 here is CASSDGGSGNTIYF. CDR3 bases: TGTGCCAGCAGCGACGGGGGCTCCGGAAACACCATATATTTT.

Notes on this clone: Other nucleotide sequences in the sample specify the same CDR3. V and J are TRBV28 and TRBJ2-1, with D possibly being TRBD2 (6 bases). This CDR3 has 15 residues. V lost 3 bases and J lost 0, with 9 bases in between. From germline, CDR1 is MDHEN and CDR2 SYDVKM. DNA for the CDR3: TGTGCCAGCAGTTTTCGGGGGAGCTCCTACAATGAGCAGTTCTTC. It is translated as CASSFRGSSYNEQFF.

This chain links TRBV7-2 with TRBJ1-4; no clear D gene. The length of the CDR3 is 15 residues. Germline CDR1 reads SGHTA; CDR2 reads FQGNSA. Trimming took 5 bases from V and 6 from J, leaving 16 bases between them. The CDR3 region has the DNA TGTGCCAGCAGCCGGACGGAGGGAGCCTATGAAAAACTGTTTTTT. Its translation: CASSRTEGAYEKLFF.

The chain carries TRBV6-1 and TRBJ1-3; D remains unclear. Trimming removed 2 bases from V and 0 bases from J, with 26 bases in between. CDR1 and CDR2 (germline): MNHNS, SASEGT. The CDR3 spans 21 residues. The DNA of the CDR3 is TGTGCCAGCAGTGAAATTTTTTGGTCCGGACTTACCTTATACTCTGGAAACACCATATATTTT. It codes for CASSEIFWSGLTLYSGNTIYF.

This rearrangement joins TRBV27 to TRBJ2-6; no reliable D call. The CDR3 is made up of 16 amino acids. From germline, CDR1 is MNHEY and CDR2 SMNVEV (reference sequence). V lost 2 bases and J lost 0, with 8 bases in between. For the CDR3, the DNA is TGTGCCAGCAGTTTAGTCGGAGTCTCTGGGGCCAACGTCCTGACTTTC. Protein sequence: CASSLVGVSGANVLTF.

V usage is TRBV15 and J usage is TRBJ1-6, with TRBD1 matching 10 bases. Germline-derived CDR1 and CDR2 are LNHNV and YYDKDF (reference sequence). This CDR3 spans 15 amino acids. Trimming took 4 bases from V and 13 from J; bases not matched to a gene: 10. The CDR3 sequence is CATSIDRGPIHPLHF. CDR3 in DNA: TGTGCCACCAGCATCGACAGGGGGCCCATCCACCCCCTCCACTTT.

The rearrangement uses TRBV18 and TRBJ2-7; D gene ambiguous. CDR3 length: 13 residues. Germline assignment: CDR1 KGHSH and CDR2 LQKENI. The V end lost 2 bases, the J end lost 0 bases, and 5 bases lay between the germline ends. In DNA form, the CDR3 reads TGTGCCAGCTCACCAGCCGCCTCCTACGAGCAGTACTTC. Its protein is CASSPAASYEQYF.